Shown below are 4 T cell receptor beta chains from a single sample sequenced in a study of spatial heterogeneity in lung cancer. TCRdb recomputed calls from the 5' RACE reads with MiXCR, one row per CDR3 protein. The table records 39,000 or so distinct CDR3 sequences, 6% to 8% of them present only once. The sample's time point: sample taken at primary tumor resection. The material was PBMCs, obtained at surgery. These receptors originate from a male donor with early-stage non-small cell lung cancer.

This clonotype has ten or more counts. V is TRBV9 and J is TRBJ1-4, with D possibly matching TRBD1 (6 bases). CDR1 is SGDLS and CDR2 is YYNGEE in the germline V gene. CDR3 size: 16 residues. Trimming cost V 0 bases and J 3 bases, with 12 bases left between them. CDR3 in DNA: TGTGCCAGCAGCGTAGCGGGGGGCGCATCTAATGAAAAACTGTTTTTT. Translation: CASSVAGGASNEKLFF. The full variable domain, completed using reference TRBV9 and TRBJ1-4, is DSGVTQTPKHLITATGQRVTLRCSPRSGDLSVYWYQQSLDQGLQFLIQYYNGEERAKGNILERFSAQQFPDLHSELNLSSLELGDSALYFCASSVAGGASNEKLFFGSGTQLSVL.

This clonotype was detected a few times. The genes are TRBV5-1 and TRBJ2-3; D possibly matches TRBD1 or TRBD2 (5 bases each). Trimming cost V 0 bases and J 2 bases, with 13 bases left between them. Germline V gene data show CDR1 as SGHRS and CDR2 as YFSETQ. The CDR3 runs 16 residues. CDR3 sequence reads: CASSLEGPGITDTQYF. The CDR3 nucleotides read TGCGCCAGCAGCTTGGAGGGACCCGGGATCACAGATACGCAGTATTTT.

This clonotype has at least ten counts. The rearrangement joins TRBV7-2 to TRBJ2-7, with D possibly matching TRBD2 (7 bases). Per germline, CDR1 SGHTA and CDR2 FQGNSA. This CDR3 contains 13 residues. V dropped 8 bases and J dropped 7 bases, with 18 bases sitting between them. In DNA, the CDR3 is TGTGCCAGCCAACGTCGGGGGGCGCCGGAGCAGTACGTC. It yields the protein CASQRRGAPEQYV.

The chain is built from TRBV7-3 and TRBJ2-2; D possibly corresponds to TRBD2 (5 bases). This CDR3 has 16 residues. V lost 4 bases and J lost 3, with 15 bases in between. Germline loops: CDR1 SGHTA, CDR2 FQGTGA. In DNA, the CDR3 is TGTGCCAGCAGCTCCGCCGGGAATCTGGACACCGGGGAGCTGTTTTTT. Its protein product is CASSSAGNLDTGELFF.